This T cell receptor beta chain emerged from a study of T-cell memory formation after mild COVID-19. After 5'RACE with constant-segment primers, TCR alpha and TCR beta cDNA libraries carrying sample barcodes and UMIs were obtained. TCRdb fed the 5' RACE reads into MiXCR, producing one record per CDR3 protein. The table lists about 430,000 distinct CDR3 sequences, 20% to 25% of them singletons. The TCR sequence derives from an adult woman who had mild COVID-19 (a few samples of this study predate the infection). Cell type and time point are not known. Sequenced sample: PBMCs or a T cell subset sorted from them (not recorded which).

The CDR3 reads CASSQDRSLAGADTQYF. The CDR3 region has the DNA TGCGCCAGCAGCCAAGATCGGTCCCTAGCGGGAGCAGATACGCAGTATTTT. This chain links TRBV4-3 with TRBJ2-3; 10 positions agree with TRBD2. This CDR3 is built from 17 residues. Germline lookup yields CDR1 LGHNA and CDR2 YSLEER. The V gene end was trimmed by 0 bases and the J gene end by 4 bases; junction bases not matched to a gene: 7.